This is a list of T cell receptor delta chains from one sample in a study of γδ T cells in repeated Plasmodium falciparum infection. TCRdb redid the clone calls on the multiplex PCR reads with CATT. The table includes tens of thousands of delta-chain clones, around 1.6% detected once. Source material: gamma-delta T cells from blood. Receptors originate from a pool of human donors (malaria-infected and uninfected, not separated). The CDR3 runs from the conserved cysteine through the conserved F or W. The order of the fields is CDR3 DNA, CDR3 protein, clone size, J gene, D gene, V gene, CDR3 length. D genes are given only for firm matches. Where a row states a size, it is once, few, many or the class of an expanded clone; other rows omit it.

CDR3 DNA: TGTGCTCTTGGGACTTCACTGTACTGGGGGATTCACTTTACCGAAAAACTCATCTTT
CDR3 protein: CALGTSLYWGIHFTEKLIF
clone size: many
J gene: TRDJ1
D gene: TRDD3
V gene: TRDV1
CDR3 length: 19

CDR3 DNA: TGTGCCTGTGACGCCGTGGCCTCCTACGCTCCGGATTCAGGACTCATCTTT
CDR3 protein: CACDAVASYAPDSGLIF
clone size: many
J gene: TRDJ1
D gene: NA
V gene: TRDV2
CDR3 length: 17

CDR3 DNA: TGTGCTCTTGGGGTTTCCGATCACTTCCTATCTAACGGTAAACTCATCTTT
CDR3 protein: CALGVSDHFLSNGKLIF
clone size: many
J gene: TRDJ1
D gene: TRDD2
V gene: TRDV1
CDR3 length: 17

CDR3 DNA: TGTGCAGCAAGCCCACGGCGGCCCTCAGGCGGAGATAAACTCATCTTT
CDR3 protein: CAASPRRPSGGDKLIF
clone size: few
J gene: TRDJ1
D gene: NA
V gene: TRAV29/DV5
CDR3 length: 16

CDR3 DNA: TGTGCTCTTGGGGTCCTACCGGGTCCACGTAAACTCACTGGGGGATTATTCACCGATAAACTCATCTTT
CDR3 protein: CALGVLPGPRKLTGGLFTDKLIF
clone size: many
J gene: TRDJ1
D gene: TRDD3
V gene: TRDV1
CDR3 length: 23

CDR3 DNA: TGTGCCAAACTCGGGGACCCAGACTGGGGGAGCTACACCGATAAACTCATCTTT
CDR3 protein: CAKLGDPDWGSYTDKLIF
clone size: many
J gene: TRDJ1
D gene: TRDD3
V gene: TRDV3
CDR3 length: 18

CDR3 DNA: TGTGCTCTTGGGGAACTAGTGACACTTCCTTCCTACGGGGATGCTGGGGGATACGGCGATAAACTCATCTTT
CDR3 protein: CALGELVTLPSYGDAGGYGDKLIF
clone size: many
J gene: TRDJ1
D gene: TRDD3
V gene: TRDV1
CDR3 length: 24

CDR3 DNA: TGTGCTCTTGGGGAACTAGAAGGTCCTACGTATTCTAACTGGGGGGAGTACACCGATAAACTCATCTTT
CDR3 protein: CALGELEGPTYSNWGEYTDKLIF
clone size: many
J gene: TRDJ1
D gene: TRDD3
V gene: TRDV1
CDR3 length: 23

CDR3 DNA: TGTGCCTGTGACTCCCTGAGGCCGTACACCGATAAACTCATCTTT
CDR3 protein: CACDSLRPYTDKLIF
clone size: many
J gene: TRDJ1
D gene: NA
V gene: TRDV2
CDR3 length: 15

CDR3 DNA: TGTGCCTGTGACACCCTGGGGGGAGACTACACCGATAAACTCATCTTT
CDR3 protein: CACDTLGGDYTDKLIF
clone size: many
J gene: TRDJ1
D gene: TRDD3
V gene: TRDV2
CDR3 length: 16

CDR3 DNA: TGTGCTCTTGGGAATAAAAACAGGGAAAACACCGATAGACTCATCTTT
CDR3 protein: CALGNKNRENTDRLIF
clone size: many
J gene: TRDJ1
D gene: NA
V gene: TRDV1
CDR3 length: 16

CDR3 DNA: TGTGCTCTTGGGAACCCAAGGGGTTACTGGGGGGAAAAGTACACCGATAAACTCATCTTT
CDR3 protein: CALGNPRGYWGEKYTDKLIF
clone size: medium-sized
J gene: TRDJ1
D gene: TRDD3
V gene: TRDV1
CDR3 length: 20

CDR3 DNA: TGTGCTCTTGGGGAACTGTTGCCTCTCCTATACTACTTGGGGCCCTCTTTGACAGCACAACTCTTCTTT
CDR3 protein: CALGELLPLLYYLGPSLTAQLFF
clone size: many
J gene: TRDJ2
D gene: NA
V gene: TRDV1
CDR3 length: 23

CDR3 DNA: TGTGCCTGTGAAACTTTACTGGGCCCCGATAAACTCATCTTT
CDR3 protein: CACETLLGPDKLIF
clone size: medium-sized
J gene: TRDJ1
D gene: NA
V gene: TRDV2
CDR3 length: 14

CDR3 DNA: TGTGCTCTTGGGGAATCGGGGCCCCCGGTCGTCCTTCAAACCGATAAACTCATCTTT
CDR3 protein: CALGESGPPVVLQTDKLIF
clone size: medium-sized
J gene: TRDJ1
D gene: NA
V gene: TRDV1
CDR3 length: 19

CDR3 DNA: TGTGCTCTTGGGGCGCCCTTCCTACGTGCACAAGTGGCTCGAAACTCCTGGGGGATCCCTCCGTACACCGATAAGCTCATCTTT
CDR3 protein: CALGAPFLRAQVARNSWGIPPYTDKLIF
clone size: many
J gene: TRDJ1
D gene: NA
V gene: TRDV1
CDR3 length: 28

CDR3 DNA: TGTGCTGTGGTGACGACCACCGATAAACTCATCTTT
CDR3 protein: CAVVTTTDKLIF
clone size: many
J gene: TRDJ1
D gene: NA
V gene: TRAV36/DV7
CDR3 length: 12

CDR3 DNA: TGTGCTCTTGGGGCGCGGGGCAATTTCCCGATGTACCGAGGGAACACCGATAAACTCATCTTT
CDR3 protein: CALGARGNFPMYRGNTDKLIF
clone size: many
J gene: TRDJ1
D gene: NA
V gene: TRDV1
CDR3 length: 21

CDR3 DNA: TGTGCCTGTGACACTAATCGATTGGGCCCTAGGGGCTGGGACACCCGACAGATGTTTTTC
CDR3 protein: CACDTNRLGPRGWDTRQMFF
clone size: many
J gene: TRDJ3
D gene: NA
V gene: TRDV2
CDR3 length: 20

CDR3 DNA: TGTGCTCTTGGCGAACCGCCTACCATTCCCCGACTCAAGGACTGGGGGATACGCGGGAGGTACACCGATAAACTCATCTTT
CDR3 protein: CALGEPPTIPRLKDWGIRGRYTDKLIF
clone size: many
J gene: TRDJ1
D gene: TRDD3
V gene: TRDV1
CDR3 length: 27

CDR3 DNA: TGTGCCTGTGACACCGGGGATACGAGGTCCTGGGACACCCGACAGATGTTTTTC
CDR3 protein: CACDTGDTRSWDTRQMFF
clone size: medium-sized
J gene: TRDJ3
D gene: TRDD3
V gene: TRDV2
CDR3 length: 18

CDR3 DNA: TGTGCCTGTGACACACGTTCTTTGTACACCGATAAACTCATCTTT
CDR3 protein: CACDTRSLYTDKLIF
clone size: many
J gene: TRDJ1
D gene: NA
V gene: TRDV2
CDR3 length: 15

CDR3 DNA: TGTGCTCTTGGTTTACCCATCTATGCGCGACTGGGGGATACCACGTACACCGATAAACTCATCTTT
CDR3 protein: CALGLPIYARLGDTTYTDKLIF
clone size: medium-sized
J gene: TRDJ1
D gene: TRDD3
V gene: TRDV1
CDR3 length: 22

CDR3 DNA: TGTGCCTGTGATCGGTTACTGGGGGATACGCGGGTCACCGATAAACTCATCTTT
CDR3 protein: CACDRLLGDTRVTDKLIF
clone size: many
J gene: TRDJ1
D gene: TRDD3
V gene: TRDV2
CDR3 length: 18

CDR3 DNA: TGTGCCTTTGGCCCTTCCCCTTCCCTGGGGGCTACCGATAAACTCATCTTT
CDR3 protein: CAFGPSPSLGATDKLIF
clone size: medium-sized
J gene: TRDJ1
D gene: NA
V gene: TRDV3
CDR3 length: 17

CDR3 DNA: TGTGCTCTTGGGGTTGGCCTTCCTGTGGATCACTGGGGGGTCCCGACCGATAAACTCATCTTT
CDR3 protein: CALGVGLPVDHWGVPTDKLIF
clone size: medium-sized
J gene: TRDJ1
D gene: NA
V gene: TRDV1
CDR3 length: 21

CDR3 DNA: TGTGCTCTTGGGGAACCCCCCAGTTTCCCTTCTCACGAGGATCCCTCCGATAAACTCATCTTT
CDR3 protein: CALGEPPSFPSHEDPSDKLIF
clone size: many
J gene: TRDJ1
D gene: NA
V gene: TRDV1
CDR3 length: 21

CDR3 DNA: TGTGCTCTTGGGGAAAAACTCCTACTCCCTGGGGGGTACACCGATAAACTCATCTTT
CDR3 protein: CALGEKLLLPGGYTDKLIF
clone size: many
J gene: TRDJ1
D gene: NA
V gene: TRDV1
CDR3 length: 19

CDR3 DNA: TGTGCTCTTGGGGAACGGGGTCCTACCCACAACCCTGTCAGGCGGGATTTGAAGTACACCGATAAACTCATCTTT
CDR3 protein: CALGERGPTHNPVRRDLKYTDKLIF
clone size: many
J gene: TRDJ1
D gene: NA
V gene: TRDV1
CDR3 length: 25

CDR3 DNA: TGTGCTCTTGCGCGCGAGCCTCAGTACTGGGGGATAGAAGAGAGGACCGATAAACTCATCTTT
CDR3 protein: CALAREPQYWGIEERTDKLIF
clone size: many
J gene: TRDJ1
D gene: TRDD3
V gene: TRDV1
CDR3 length: 21

CDR3 DNA: TGTGCCTGTGAACCTCTGGGGGTTAAGCAGGGCGATAAACTCATCTTT
CDR3 protein: CACEPLGVKQGDKLIF
clone size: many
J gene: TRDJ1
D gene: TRDD3
V gene: TRDV2
CDR3 length: 16

CDR3 DNA: TGTGCTCTTGGGGAACCTCTCCCTACGAGCCTGGGGGACCCAGACGCCGATAAACTCATCTTT
CDR3 protein: CALGEPLPTSLGDPDADKLIF
clone size: few
J gene: TRDJ1
D gene: TRDD3
V gene: TRDV1
CDR3 length: 21

CDR3 DNA: TGTGCTCTTGAGAGGCCTACAGTCCTCTACTGGGGGTTACCGTACACCGATAAACTCATCTTT
CDR3 protein: CALERPTVLYWGLPYTDKLIF
clone size: medium-sized
J gene: TRDJ1
D gene: TRDD3
V gene: TRDV1
CDR3 length: 21

CDR3 DNA: TGTGCTCTTGGGGACGTGCTTCCTACAGCACTGGGGGACGATAAACTCATCTTT
CDR3 protein: CALGDVLPTALGDDKLIF
clone size: many
J gene: TRDJ1
D gene: NA
V gene: TRDV1
CDR3 length: 18

CDR3 DNA: TGTGCCTGTGACACCGTTGAGAGGGATCCGGGCTCCTGGGACACCCGACAGATGTTTTTC
CDR3 protein: CACDTVERDPGSWDTRQMFF
clone size: many
J gene: TRDJ3
D gene: NA
V gene: TRDV2
CDR3 length: 20

CDR3 DNA: TGTGCCTGTGACTCTGTACTGGGGGATAAGGCTTTGACAGCACAACTCTTCTTT
CDR3 protein: CACDSVLGDKALTAQLFF
clone size: many
J gene: TRDJ2
D gene: TRDD3
V gene: TRDV2
CDR3 length: 18

CDR3 DNA: TGTGCTCTTGGGGAACTCATCCCTTTGGGACGCTGTACTGGGGGACCAGATAAACTCATCTTT
CDR3 protein: CALGELIPLGRCTGGPDKLIF
clone size: medium-sized
J gene: TRDJ1
D gene: TRDD3
V gene: TRDV1
CDR3 length: 21

CDR3 DNA: TGTGCTCTTGGGGACCTCTTCCCTCCAAGTACCTGGGGGATACGCAGCATCGCCACCACCGATAAACTCATCTTT
CDR3 protein: CALGDLFPPSTWGIRSIATTDKLIF
clone size: many
J gene: TRDJ1
D gene: TRDD3
V gene: TRDV1
CDR3 length: 25

CDR3 DNA: TGTGCCTGTGACACCCTCCGGCGGGTGGGGGATACCGGGGGGGACACCGATAAACTCATCTTT
CDR3 protein: CACDTLRRVGDTGGDTDKLIF
clone size: many
J gene: TRDJ1
D gene: TRDD3
V gene: TRDV2
CDR3 length: 21

CDR3 DNA: TGTGCTCTCACCCTAACCTTACTGGGGGATACTCTCACCGATAAACTCATCTTT
CDR3 protein: CALTLTLLGDTLTDKLIF
clone size: many
J gene: TRDJ1
D gene: TRDD3
V gene: TRDV1
CDR3 length: 18

CDR3 DNA: TGTGCTCTTGGGGAACCCATAACCAGGGGGATACGCAAGACCGATAAACTCATCTTT
CDR3 protein: CALGEPITRGIRKTDKLIF
clone size: many
J gene: TRDJ1
D gene: TRDD3
V gene: TRDV1
CDR3 length: 19

CDR3 DNA: TGTGCTCTCGGGGACCCCCCCTACGAGCGAACCGATAAACTCATCTTT
CDR3 protein: CALGDPPYERTDKLIF
clone size: many
J gene: TRDJ1
D gene: NA
V gene: TRDV1
CDR3 length: 16

CDR3 DNA: TGTGCTCTTGGGGAACTTCGTCGGGGGGGATATGGGCCACAACTCTTCTTT
CDR3 protein: CALGELRRGGYGPQLFF
clone size: medium-sized
J gene: TRDJ2
D gene: TRDD3
V gene: TRDV1
CDR3 length: 17

CDR3 DNA: TGTGCTCTTGGGTGTTCTCCCTCGTCGTGGAATTACACCGATAAACTCATCTTT
CDR3 protein: CALGCSPSSWNYTDKLIF
clone size: many
J gene: TRDJ1
D gene: NA
V gene: TRDV1
CDR3 length: 18

CDR3 DNA: TGTGCTCTTGGGGAGAATTCCTACCTTGGTCTGGGGGATACGCGTATGATTTGGTACACCGATAAACTCATCTTT
CDR3 protein: CALGENSYLGLGDTRMIWYTDKLIF
clone size: medium-sized
J gene: TRDJ1
D gene: TRDD3
V gene: TRDV1
CDR3 length: 25

CDR3 DNA: TGTGCCTGTGACACCGTTACTGGGGGATACGCCGAACGGAAGGACACCGATAAACTCATCTTT
CDR3 protein: CACDTVTGGYAERKDTDKLIF
clone size: many
J gene: TRDJ1
D gene: TRDD3
V gene: TRDV2
CDR3 length: 21

CDR3 DNA: TGTGCAGCAAGCGATATGGAACCAAAGTACACCGATAAACTCATCTTT
CDR3 protein: CAASDMEPKYTDKLIF
clone size: NA
J gene: TRDJ1
D gene: NA
V gene: TRAV29/DV5
CDR3 length: 16

CDR3 DNA: TGTGCTCTTGGGGCCCCTACTCCGAAGTACTGGGGGATACGGTTTTACACCGATAAACTCATCTTT
CDR3 protein: CALGAPTPKYWGIRFYTDKLIF
clone size: many
J gene: TRDJ1
D gene: TRDD3
V gene: TRDV1
CDR3 length: 22

CDR3 DNA: TGTGCCTGTGACACCCTGGGGAGACCGTACACCGATAAACTCATCTTT
CDR3 protein: CACDTLGRPYTDKLIF
clone size: many
J gene: TRDJ1
D gene: NA
V gene: TRDV2
CDR3 length: 16

CDR3 DNA: TGTGCTCTTGGGGAACTCAGATCCTACCTCCTTCGTACTGGGGGATATATCCACACCGATAAACTCATCTTT
CDR3 protein: CALGELRSYLLRTGGYIHTDKLIF
clone size: medium-sized
J gene: TRDJ1
D gene: TRDD3
V gene: TRDV1
CDR3 length: 24

CDR3 DNA: TGTGCTCTTTCCCTGAGGCCCTCTTACTGGGGGATAGGCACCGATAAACTCATCTTT
CDR3 protein: CALSLRPSYWGIGTDKLIF
clone size: many
J gene: TRDJ1
D gene: TRDD3
V gene: TRDV1
CDR3 length: 19

CDR3 DNA: TGTGCCTGTGACCCCGCTCAACTCCGTACTGGGGGATACTCGGCCAGACCCCTGATCTTT
CDR3 protein: CACDPAQLRTGGYSARPLIF
clone size: many
J gene: TRDJ4
D gene: TRDD3
V gene: TRDV2
CDR3 length: 20

CDR3 DNA: TGTGCTCTTGGGGAAGTGTTTAGGAGGTTCCTACGGTCCGATGTGGGGGATACGCAGGTCCAAAGACTCATCTTT
CDR3 protein: CALGEVFRRFLRSDVGDTQVQRLIF
clone size: many
J gene: TRDJ1
D gene: TRDD3
V gene: TRDV1
CDR3 length: 25